The 8 T cell receptor beta chains below were found in one sample sequenced in a study of memory CD4+ T cells and cytomegalovirus serostatus. Single viable CD3+CD4+CD8-CD45RO+ cells were sorted as the memory CD4+ T cells. Clones were read by immunoSEQ multiplex PCR, and TCRdb kept only the in-frame ones, dropping some. The table shows around 50,000 clones, with approximately 78% occurring only once. Sequencing input: memory CD4+ T cells from blood. The origin of the receptors is an adult in good health and CMV-seronegative.

The genes are TRBV10-3 and TRBJ2-5; D remains unclear. The germline gives CDR1 ENHRY, CDR2 SYGVKD. V was trimmed by 0 bases and J by 4 bases, leaving 6 bases between them. The CDR3 is 13 residues long. The CDR3 DNA reads as TGTGCCATCAGTGAGTCTGCCCCAGAGACCCAGTACTTC. Amino acid sequence: CAISESAPETQYF.

V and J are TRBV10-3 and TRBJ2-2; D is undetermined. Trimming took 8 bases from V and 1 from J, leaving 8 bases between them. Germline loops: CDR1 ENHRY, CDR2 SYGVKD. There are 13 residues in the CDR3. The CDR3 reads CAIRSQNTGELFF. The CDR3 DNA follows: TGTGCCATCCGTTCCCAGAACACCGGGGAGCTGTTTTTT.

J is TRBJ2-2 and V is TRBV10-3; 12 bases match TRBD2. With V trimmed by 4 bases and J by 6 bases, 6 bases remained unmatched. CDR1 and CDR2 from the germline V gene are ENHRY and SYGVKD. The CDR3 totals 16 residues. The CDR3 loop reads CAISGTSGAGSGELFF. In DNA, the CDR3 is TGTGCCATCAGTGGGACTAGCGGGGCGGGGTCCGGGGAGCTGTTTTTT.

The chain couples TRBV27 to TRBJ2-2, with D hard to call. This CDR3 comprises 14 residues. V lost 5 bases to trimming and J lost 7 bases, with 14 bases between them. Germline V gene lookup returns CDR1 MNHEY and CDR2 SMNVEV (reference sequence). The CDR3 here is CASSPPRPGGELFF. DNA of the CDR3: TGTGCCAGCAGTCCCCCACGACCCGGCGGGGAGCTGTTTTTT.

The chain employs TRBV7-2 and TRBJ2-7, with no clear D. Trimming left V 3 bases short and J 0 bases short, with 6 bases between. CDR1 and CDR2 (germline): SGHTA, FQGNSA. This CDR3 has 13 amino acids. The CDR3 DNA follows: TGTGCCAGCAGCTTGGCTAGCTCCTACGAGCAGTACTTC. The encoded protein is CASSLASSYEQYF.

The rearrangement joins TRBV5-5 to TRBJ1-1, with a tentative D call TRBD1 (6 bases). Between the trimmed V and J ends, which lost 5 bases and 2 bases, there was a span of 16 bases. The CDR3 consists of 15 residues. Germline CDR1 SGHKS, CDR2 YYEKEE (reference sequence). CDR3 in amino acids: CASSSRQDPNTEAFF. CDR3 bases: TGTGCCAGCAGTTCGCGACAGGACCCAAACACTGAAGCTTTCTTT.

This sequence joins TRBV6-1 and TRBJ2-5, with D tentatively TRBD2 (5 bases). Germline loops: CDR1 MNHNS, CDR2 SASEGT. V gave up 8 bases and J gave up 2 bases, with 15 bases separating them. The CDR3 loop spans 14 amino acids. In nucleotides, the CDR3 is TGTGCCAGCGGTGCCGGGAAGTTACAAGAGACCCAGTACTTC. It translates to CASGAGKLQETQYF.

This chain uses TRBV7-9 with TRBJ2-1; D is ambiguous. Trimming cost V 0 bases and J 8 bases, with 14 bases left between them. The germline CDR1 and CDR2 sequences are SEHNR and FQNEAQ (reference sequence). This CDR3 region has 15 residues. The CDR3 sequence: CASSLALVARDEQFF. The CDR3 nucleotides read TGTGCCAGCAGCTTAGCGTTAGTAGCCCGGGATGAGCAGTTCTTC.